This TCR beta chain was sequenced for a study of CD8 T cells in cerebrospinal fluid in Alzheimer's disease. In the study overall: CSF T cell clonal expansion was assessed by plate-based nested PCR and droplet-based sequencing.

A live/dead marker was used to sort live CSF cells for droplet sequencing. The length of the CDR3 is 14 residues. Germline CDR1 and CDR2: SGHRS and YFSETQ. This clonotype counts as large by frequency. Its antigen remains unknown. Study-wide points: Versus healthy subjects, Alzheimer's patients more often had clones of at least 3%.

Profiling of CSF cells used 10X single-cell V(D)J plus 5' expression. TCRdb re-called the 10x single-cell sequencing reads and catalogs CDR3 proteins one per entry, DNA excluded. The sample features more than 950 distinct CDR3 sequences, with nearly 8.5% in its top ten. The receptor comes from a human donor with Alzheimer's disease. Sequences were obtained from cerebrospinal fluid. The chain carries TRBV5-1 and TRBJ2-5. CDR3: CASSLAGQKETQYF.